A single T cell receptor beta chain is shown here with its context. The data were produced by immunoSEQ multiplex PCR, yet TCRdb's version contains in-frame clones alone and is incomplete. The sample holds roughly 8,900 clones, 75% to 80% seen once. The data derive from a study of T cells and copy number aberrations in small-cell lung cancer. This CDR3 is built from 13 residues. The V gene's germline CDR1 is MDHEN and CDR2 SYDVKM. The V gene end was trimmed by 6 bases and the J gene end by 6 bases; junction bases not matched to a gene: 6. The receptor was isolated from a man aged 55 to 69 with small cell lung cancer. Sequencing was done on a sample of normal tissue next to the tumor. This chain connects TRBV28 to TRBJ2-7, with 9 bases matching TRBD2. This CDR3 reads CASSPAGGREQYF. Written as DNA, the CDR3 is TGTGCCAGCAGCCCAGCGGGAGGACGCGAGCAGTACTTC.